This T cell receptor beta chain originates from a study of PD-1 blockade in classical Hodgkin lymphoma. About the research overall: Patients were given intravenous nivolumab, 3 mg/kg, every 2 weeks. General study findings and limits: Newly diagnosed and completely responding patients shared comparable baseline diversity. Exclusion was applied to patients who started nivolumab under 1 year after ASCT.

Each patient experienced a relapse that followed autologous stem cell transplantation, and brentuximab vedotin exposure varied. Points on this clone: As yet, its antigen is unknown.

Clones were sequenced by immunoSEQ multiplex PCR, and TCRdb holds only the in-frame ones, with some missing. The data contain 20,000 to 25,000 clones, 73% of them singletons. The sample in question was peripheral blood mononuclear cells (PBMCs), obtained before the second cycle of nivolumab. This TCR came from a human donor with classical Hodgkin lymphoma.

The CDR3 DNA reads TGTGCCATCAATACAGGGGGCCTTTCGAACACCGGGGAGCTGTTTTTT. It is translated as CAINTGGLSNTGELFF. This chain connects TRBV10-3 to TRBJ2-2, with 9 bases fitting TRBD1. Trimming removed 7 bases from V and 0 bases from J; junction bases left unmatched: 6. This CDR3 is 16 amino acids long. CDR1 is ENHRY and CDR2 is SYGVKD in the germline V gene.